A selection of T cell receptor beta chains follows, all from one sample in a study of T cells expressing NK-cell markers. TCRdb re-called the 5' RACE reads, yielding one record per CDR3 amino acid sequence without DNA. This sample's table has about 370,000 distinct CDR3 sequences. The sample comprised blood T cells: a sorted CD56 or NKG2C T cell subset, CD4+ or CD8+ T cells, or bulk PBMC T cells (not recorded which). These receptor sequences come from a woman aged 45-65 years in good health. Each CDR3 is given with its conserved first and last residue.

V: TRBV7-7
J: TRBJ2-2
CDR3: CASSLGGAVDTGELFF

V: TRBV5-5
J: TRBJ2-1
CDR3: CASSWGTSGYNEQFF

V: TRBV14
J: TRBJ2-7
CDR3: CASSRLRGGSYEQYF

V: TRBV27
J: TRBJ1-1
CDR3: CASSNGRAEAFF

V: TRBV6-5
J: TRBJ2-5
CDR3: CASSYGAGDPETQYF

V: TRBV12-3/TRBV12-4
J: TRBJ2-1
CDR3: CASSMTGTNNEQFF

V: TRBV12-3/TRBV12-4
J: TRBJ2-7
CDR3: CASMTGDEQYF

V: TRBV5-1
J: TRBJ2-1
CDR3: CASSQLDRLAGTNEQFF

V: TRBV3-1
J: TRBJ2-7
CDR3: CASSRATGSSYEQYF

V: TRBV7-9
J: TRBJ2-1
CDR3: CASGPRGVGNEQFF

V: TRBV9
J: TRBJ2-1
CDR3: CASSGRESSYNEQFF

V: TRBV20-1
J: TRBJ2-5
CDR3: CSARGQYTGTKETQYF

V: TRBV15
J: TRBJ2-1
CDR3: CATTRGLAGYNEQFF

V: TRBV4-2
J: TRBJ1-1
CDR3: CASSQDIMIQMNTEAFF

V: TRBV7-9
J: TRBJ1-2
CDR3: CASRVTAHGYTF

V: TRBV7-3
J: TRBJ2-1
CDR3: CASSLIGTSVDEQFF